These 6 T cell receptor beta chains came from one sample sequenced in a study of T-cell memory formation after mild COVID-19. TCRdb analysed the 5' RACE reads with MiXCR anew, one entry per CDR3 protein. In the table there are about 160,000 distinct CDR3 sequences, roughly 28% of which are singletons. The specimen was PBMCs or a T cell subset sorted from them (not recorded which). All receptors come from an adult woman who had mild COVID-19 (a few samples of this study predate the infection). Cell type and time point are not known.

The V call is TRBV11-1, the J call TRBJ2-7, with D perhaps TRBD2 (5 bases). The CDR3 totals 15 residues. Germline V gene data show CDR1 as SGHAT and CDR2 as FQDESV (reference sequence). With 5 bases removed from V and 0 bases from J, the gap between germline ends came to 14 bases. For the CDR3, the DNA is TGTGCCAGCAGCCCGAGCGGCGGAAGCTCCTACGAGCAGTACTTC. This codes for CASSPSGGSSYEQYF. The whole variable domain, filled in from reference TRBV11-1 and TRBJ2-7, reads EAEVAQSPRYKITEKSQAVAFWCDPISGHATLYWYRQILGQGPELLVQFQDESVVDDSQLPKDRFSAERLKGVDSTLKIQPAELGDSAMYLCASSPSGGSSYEQYFGPGTRLTVT.

The CDR3 coding sequence is TGTGCCAGCAGCTTAGAAGCTTACAATGAGCAGTTCTTC. It is translated as CASSLEAYNEQFF. This sequence joins TRBV11-2 and TRBJ2-1, with unresolved D. Germline-derived CDR1 and CDR2 are SGHAT and FQNNGV. The V end was cut by 0 bases, the J end by 4 bases, with 4 bases between. CDR3 length: 13 residues. The full variable domain, in which reference TRBV11-2 and TRBJ2-1 provide the parts outside the CDR3, is EAGVAQSPRYKIIEKRQSVAFWCNPISGHATLYWYQQILGQGPKLLIQFQNNGVVDDSQLPKDRFSAERLKGVDSTLKIQPAKLEDSAVYLCASSLEAYNEQFFGPGTRLTVL.

The chain joins TRBV12-3 or TRBV12-4 to TRBJ2-7; TRBD2 is a possible D gene (6 bases). The V and J ends lost 5 bases and 2 bases respectively, with 13 bases between them. The CDR3 spans 14 residues. The CDR3 spells CASSPPGGAYEQYF. DNA for the CDR3: TGTGCCAGCAGTCCCCCCGGGGGTGCCTACGAGCAGTACTTC.

The CDR3 is CASSLAYGTGELFF. DNA for the CDR3: TGTGCCAGCAGCTTGGCGTACGGCACCGGGGAGCTGTTTTTT. The genes are TRBV5-4 and TRBJ2-2; no clear D. Germline CDR1 SGHNT, CDR2 YYREEE (reference sequence). Trimming pared 0 bases from V and 4 bases from J, leaving 7 bases between. There are 14 residues in the CDR3.

J is TRBJ2-5 and V is TRBV2; D is uncertain. This CDR3 region has 12 residues. Germline loops: CDR1 SNHLY, CDR2 FYNNEI. The ends were cut back, 0 bases at V and 5 bases at J, with 4 bases in the middle. The CDR3 reads CASSEAGETQYF. CDR3 in DNA: TGTGCCAGCAGTGAAGCGGGGGAGACCCAGTACTTC. The whole variable domain, filled in from reference TRBV2 and TRBJ2-5, reads EPEVTQTPSHQVTQMGQEVILRCVPISNHLYFYWYRQILGQKVEFLVSFYNNEISEKSEIFDDQFSVERPDGSNFTLKIRSTKLEDSAMYFCASSEAGETQYFGPGTRLLVL.

The chain carries TRBV12-5 and TRBJ1-1, with D unresolved. The germline CDR1 and CDR2 sequences are LGHNT and FRNRAP. This CDR3 is 14 amino acids long. V was trimmed by 1 base and J by 2 bases, leaving 8 bases between them. The DNA for the CDR3 is TGTGCTAGTGGTTTGGAGGTCAGTAACACTGAAGCTTTCTTT. The encoded protein is CASGLEVSNTEAFF.